The entry that follows covers one T cell receptor (beta chain) sequence. Its cognate antigen is unknown. The germline V gene has CDR1 LNHDA and CDR2 SQIVND (reference sequence). With 3 bases removed from V and 0 bases from J, the gap between germline ends came to 12 bases. The CDR3 runs 16 residues. The data belong to a study of T cell responses to AZD1222 COVID-19 vaccine. Study outcomes and limitations: Mostly white British, mostly female donors; authors suggested clonal diversity may be underestimated.

TCRdb's copy holds only in-frame clones and misses some; the assay was immunoSEQ multiplex PCR. The table shows over 65,000 clones, with 78% occurring only once. The specimen was peripheral blood, collected on day 0 of AZD1222 vaccination. The receptor was isolated from an adult in good health. The rearrangement links TRBV19 to TRBJ2-1; D is tentatively TRBD1 or TRBD2 (5 bases each). The CDR3 DNA sequence: TGTGCCAGTAGTATCGATGGGACCACCTCCTACAATGAGCAGTTCTTC. Protein sequence: CASSIDGTTSYNEQFF.